A single sample gave rise to the 22 T cell receptor beta chains below, sequenced in a study of T cell changes during pregnancy in multiple sclerosis. The protocol was immunoSEQ multiplex PCR, while the TCRdb copy is restricted to in-frame clones and leaves out a portion. The table records approximately 69,000 clones, roughly 90% of them present only once. Sequenced here: CD4+ T cells from peripheral blood mononuclear cells, sampled in the third trimester of pregnancy. Source of these receptors: a female donor in good health, enrolled as a control in a pregnancy study.

The rearrangement uses TRBV7-9 and TRBJ1-4; D is possibly TRBD1 (5 bases). This CDR3 comprises 16 residues. Germline V gene sequence: CDR1 SEHNR, CDR2 FQNEAQ (reference sequence). The ends were cut back, 5 bases at V and 6 bases at J, with 19 bases in the middle. The CDR3 nucleotides are TGTGCCAGCAGCCTCAGTGCTGGGACTCAGTATGAAAAACTGTTTTTT. Protein sequence: CASSLSAGTQYEKLFF.

V is TRBV5-1 and J is TRBJ1-1, with TRBD1 matching over 7 bases. The germline gives CDR1 SGHRS, CDR2 YFSETQ. This CDR3 has 16 residues. V lost 1 base and J lost 0; bases outside the gene matches: 6. As DNA, the CDR3 is TGCGCCAGCAGCTTGTCTTCGGGACAGATGAACACTGAAGCTTTCTTT. Its translation: CASSLSSGQMNTEAFF.

The chain recombines TRBV15 with TRBJ1-5; tentative D call: TRBD1 (5 bases). This CDR3 is built from 15 residues. The germline CDR1 and CDR2 sequences are LNHNV and YYDKDF (reference sequence). The ends were cut back, 5 bases at V and 7 bases at J, with 18 bases in the middle. As DNA, the CDR3 is TGTGCCACCAGCCCGCGGGGGGGGGAAGGGCAGCCCCAGCATTTT. It yields the protein CATSPRGGEGQPQHF.

The V and J genes are TRBV19 and TRBJ1-1, with D possibly being TRBD1 (6 bases). Germline lookup yields CDR1 LNHDA and CDR2 SQIVND (reference sequence). V lost 6 bases and J lost 1, with 15 bases in between. CDR3 length equals 15 residues. CDR3 nucleotides: TGTGCCAGTAGCCCTCCACAGGGAAGGAACACTGAAGCTTTCTTT. Its translation: CASSPPQGRNTEAFF.

The CDR3 here is CASSQDRGGGALVAGELFF. In DNA form, the CDR3 reads TGCGCCAGCAGCCAAGATCGGGGCGGGGGGGCCTTGGTTGCCGGGGAGCTGTTTTTT. The rearrangement uses TRBV4-3 and TRBJ2-2, with 9 bases aligning to TRBD2. CDR3 length equals 19 residues. Germline lookup yields CDR1 LGHNA and CDR2 YSLEER. V was clipped by 0 bases and J by 6 bases; unmatched bases: 14.

This chain connects TRBV10-3 to TRBJ1-2; a weak D match, TRBD1 (5 bases). Looked up from germline, CDR1 is ENHRY and CDR2 is SYGVKD. The CDR3 covers 12 residues. Trimming removed 10 bases at V and 5 bases at J, with 14 bases between. The CDR3 DNA sequence: TGTGCCACAAGGACAACCTCTTATGGCTACACCTTC. This gives the protein CATRTTSYGYTF.

The rearrangement uses TRBV9 and TRBJ2-7, with 7 positions matching TRBD2. Unmatched junction bases numbered 15, after V lost 4 bases and J lost 5 bases. CDR3 length: 16 residues. The germline V gene encodes CDR1 SGDLS and CDR2 YYNGEE. CDR3 protein: CASSLTQRGALNEQYF. CDR3 nucleotide sequence: TGTGCCAGCAGCCTCACGCAGCGGGGCGCTTTAAACGAGCAGTACTTC.

The chain carries TRBV5-1 and TRBJ2-1; TRBD2 matches 9 bases. The germline V gene has CDR1 SGHRS and CDR2 YFSETQ. The CDR3 is 16 amino acids. V shed 0 bases and J 6 bases; nucleotides not matched to a gene: 7. The CDR3: CASSLVGSGGSNEQFF. CDR3 DNA sequence: TGCGCCAGCAGCTTGGTTGGTAGCGGGGGATCCAATGAGCAGTTCTTC.

The J gene is TRBJ2-3, the V gene TRBV7-3; 15 bases match TRBD2. Germline V gene data show CDR1 as SGHTA and CDR2 as FQGTGA. The trim removed 3 bases at V and 4 bases at J, leaving 2 bases unmatched. There are 16 residues in the CDR3. The DNA for the CDR3 is TGTGCCAGCAGCTTCGGGACTAGCGGGGGGCCAGATACGCAGTATTTT. Translating it yields CASSFGTSGGPDTQYF.

This clone was seen at least ten times. The chain employs TRBV11-3 and TRBJ1-2; D might be TRBD1 (5 bases). Germline V lookup: CDR1 SGHNT, CDR2 YENEEA. The CDR3 is 15 residues long. V was trimmed by 1 base and J by 0 bases, leaving 9 bases between them. CDR3 nucleotide sequence: TGTGCCAGCAGCTTAGGAACAGGAGCTAACTATGGCTACACCTTC. Amino acid sequence: CASSLGTGANYGYTF.

J is TRBJ2-2 and V is TRBV7-3; 8 positions match TRBD2. This CDR3 spans 16 amino acids. With 2 bases clipped from V and 5 bases from J, the junction kept 7 bases outside the gene matches. Germline CDR1 reads SGHTA; CDR2 reads FQGTGA. This chain's CDR3 is CASSLVGTRETGELFF. The CDR3 bases are TGTGCCAGCAGCTTAGTCGGGACTAGGGAGACCGGGGAGCTGTTTTTT.

This clone is a singleton in its sample. The chain has TRBV5-6 and TRBJ1-4; 8 bases are shared with TRBD1. The V segment lost 5 bases and the J segment 4 bases; nucleotides outside the gene matches: 7. Germline V gene lookup returns CDR1 SGHDT and CDR2 YYEEEE. CDR3 length: 15 amino acids. Here the CDR3 DNA reads TGTGCCAGCAGGGAGACAGGGGCCTATAATGAAAAACTGTTTTTT. It is translated as CASRETGAYNEKLFF.

CDR3 protein: CASSESGGRQPQHF. The DNA of the CDR3 is TGTGCCAGCAGTGAATCGGGGGGAAGGCAGCCCCAGCATTTT. The genes are TRBV6-1 and TRBJ1-5; D perhaps matches TRBD1 (5 bases). CDR3 length equals 14 residues. Germline values: CDR1 MNHNS, CDR2 SASEGT. With 2 bases removed from V and 7 bases from J, the gap between germline ends came to 12 bases.

The chain has TRBV7-9 and TRBJ1-2; 7 nucleotides agree with TRBD1. There are 12 residues in the CDR3. The V segment lost 8 bases and the J segment 2 bases; nucleotides outside the gene matches: 2. CDR1 SEHNR and CDR2 FQNEAQ come from the germline V gene (reference sequence). The CDR3: CASSGQNYGYTF. The CDR3 DNA follows: TGTGCCAGCTCGGGACAGAACTATGGCTACACCTTC.

V is TRBV7-2 and J is TRBJ2-1; 12 positions match TRBD2. The V and J ends lost 5 bases and 9 bases, in that order; junction bases with no gene match: 11. The CDR3 contains 16 residues. Germline V CDR1 and CDR2: SGHTA, FQGNSA. CDR3 nucleotide sequence: TGTGCCAGCAGCCGAAGACTAGCGGGGGCTCTTATTGAGCAGTTCTTC. Its protein is CASSRRLAGALIEQFF. The variable domain in full, with the rest retrieved from reference TRBV7-2 and TRBJ2-1, is GAGVSQSPSNKVTEKGKDVELRCDPISGHTALYWYRQSLGQGLEFLIYFQGNSAPDKSGLPSDRFSAERTGGSVSTLTIQRTQQEDSAVYLCASSRRLAGALIEQFFGPGTRLTVL.

J is TRBJ2-5 and V is TRBV9, with 8 bases lining up with TRBD2. CDR3 size: 17 residues. V was clipped by 10 bases and J by 4 bases; unmatched bases: 21. Germline V gives CDR1 SGDLS, CDR2 YYNGEE. In DNA, the CDR3 is TGTGCCCCCCCCAAGCGGGGGCTTCCAATAAGGGTAGAGACCCAGTACTTC. Protein: CAPPKRGLPIRVETQYF. The full variable domain, completed using reference TRBV9 and TRBJ2-5, is DSGVTQTPKHLITATGQRVTLRCSPRSGDLSVYWYQQSLDQGLQFLIQYYNGEERAKGNILERFSAQQFPDLHSELNLSSLELGDSALYFCAPPKRGLPIRVETQYFGPGTRLLVL.

The rearrangement joins TRBV6-5 to TRBJ1-5, with 7 bases lining up with TRBD1. V lost 5 bases to trimming and J lost 2 bases; unmatched junction nucleotides: 3. Germline CDR1 reads MNHEY; CDR2 reads SVGAGI. CDR3 length equals 14 residues. CDR3 residues: CASSSDRGNQPQHF. Written as DNA, the CDR3 is TGTGCCAGCAGTAGCGACAGGGGCAATCAGCCCCAGCATTTT.

J is TRBJ1-6 and V is TRBV12-5, with D hard to call. V lost 1 base, J lost 2 bases, and 15 bases lay in between. The V gene's germline CDR1 is LGHNT and CDR2 FRNRAP. The CDR3 spans 18 residues. CDR3 sequence (DNA): TGTGCTAGTGGTTTGGAAGCAGCCAATCTAGCCTATAATTCACCCCTCCACTTT. As protein: CASGLEAANLAYNSPLHF.

The chain couples TRBV5-4 to TRBJ2-7, with TRBD2 as a possible D gene (5 bases). The CDR3 is 15 amino acids. Looked up from germline, CDR1 is SGHNT and CDR2 is YYREEE (reference sequence). With 2 bases removed from V and 4 bases from J, the gap between germline ends came to 16 bases. The CDR3 DNA reads TGTGCCAGCAGCTTAGGAGCTCCTGGAGGATACGAGCAGTACTTC. It translates to CASSLGAPGGYEQYF.

V is TRBV14 and J is TRBJ1-4, with D perhaps TRBD1 (5 bases). CDR1 is SGHDN, CDR2 FVKESK, per germline. The CDR3 extends over 16 amino acids. V lost 6 bases to trimming and J lost 3 bases, with 17 bases between them. CDR3 sequence reads: CASSLKKGWPNEKLFF. CDR3 nucleotides: TGTGCCAGCAGTCTTAAAAAGGGGTGGCCTAATGAAAAACTGTTTTTT.

This chain connects TRBV10-3 to TRBJ1-3, with D tentatively TRBD1 (6 bases). The CDR3 is 15 residues long. The V end lost 4 bases, the J end lost 4 bases, and 14 bases lay between the germline ends. Germline CDR1 is ENHRY and CDR2 is SYGVKD. CDR3 nucleotides: TGTGCCATCAGTGCGTCAGGGGAAAGAGGAAACACCATATATTTT. Protein sequence: CAISASGERGNTIYF.

The chain has TRBV2 and TRBJ1-1; D ambiguous. The CDR3 sequence is 13 residues long. Germline CDR1 SNHLY, CDR2 FYNNEI. V shed 2 bases and J shed 4 bases, with 8 bases lying between them. The CDR3 coding sequence is TGTGCCAGCAGTGAAACAGTTATCACTGAAGCTTTCTTT. Amino acids: CASSETVITEAFF.